The 11 T cell receptor beta chains below all came from one sample that was sequenced in a study of blood T cell repertoires in COVID-19. Profiling relied on immunoSEQ multiplex PCR, and the TCRdb table lists in-frame clones only, not all of them. The data hold tens of thousands of clones, with more than 60% observed a single time. The sequenced sample was peripheral blood. The receptor source for this set is a man in his 70s with acute or convalescent COVID-19.

The rearrangement uses TRBV28 and TRBJ1-1, with 9 bases aligning to TRBD1. With V trimmed by 6 bases and J by 0 bases, 5 bases remained unmatched. The CDR3 extends over 15 amino acids. Germline CDR1 MDHEN, CDR2 SYDVKM. Written as DNA, the CDR3 is TGTGCCAGCAGGGGACAGGGCGTAATGAACACTGAAGCTTTCTTT. Its protein product is CASRGQGVMNTEAFF.

In its sample, this clone was seen a few times. The V call is TRBV27, the J call TRBJ2-5; TRBD1 agrees at 9 bases. From germline, CDR1 is MNHEY and CDR2 SMNVEV (reference sequence). V was pared by 4 bases and J by 5 bases, with 8 bases of the junction left unmatched. This CDR3 is built from 15 residues. DNA of the CDR3: TGTGCCAGCAGTTCCGGACAGGGGCGAATGGAGACCCAGTACTTC. It codes for CASSSGQGRMETQYF.

Here the CDR3 DNA reads TGTGCCAGCAGCGCCGAAAGGGGAACTGAAGCTTTCTTT. Amino acid sequence: CASSAERGTEAFF. This chain links TRBV7-7 with TRBJ1-1; TRBD1 is a possible D gene (5 bases). This CDR3 is built from 13 residues. CDR1 and CDR2 from the germline V gene are SSHAT and FNYEAQ (reference sequence). Trimming pared 5 bases from V and 5 bases from J, leaving 12 bases between. The full variable domain, in which reference TRBV7-7 and TRBJ1-1 provide the parts outside the CDR3, is GAGVSQSPRYKVTKRGQDVTLRCDPISSHATLYWYQQALGQGPEFLTYFNYEAQPDKSGLPSDRFSAERPEGSISTLTIQRTEQRDSAMYRCASSAERGTEAFFGQGTRLTVV.

In this sample, this clone turned up once. The chain carries TRBV7-9 and TRBJ1-1; D gene unclear. The germline V gene has CDR1 SEHNR and CDR2 FQNEAQ (reference sequence). The CDR3 has 15 residues. The V end was cut by 2 bases, the J end by 0 bases, with 10 bases between. CDR3 sequence: CASSLTSALNTEAFF. In DNA, the CDR3 is TGTGCCAGCAGCTTAACGAGTGCTCTGAACACTGAAGCTTTCTTT.

This chain joins TRBV4-1 and TRBJ2-5; D is unclear. With the DNA end fitting TRBJ2-7 better, the J assignment may be wrong. Germline V gene data show CDR1 as MGHRA and CDR2 as YSYEKL. This CDR3 is built from 14 residues. The CDR3 bases are TGCGCCAGCAGCCAAGGCCTGCGATCTTACGAGCAGTACTTC. Translated, it gives CASSQGLRSYEQYF.

The chain carries TRBV5-5 and TRBJ2-3; the D is unclear. CDR1 and CDR2 (germline): SGHKS, YYEKEE (reference sequence). This CDR3 region has 13 residues. The V and J ends lost 0 bases and 6 bases respectively, with 8 bases between them. This CDR3 is CASSLAPRDTQYF. The DNA for the CDR3 is TGTGCCAGCAGCTTGGCCCCACGGGATACGCAGTATTTT.

DNA for the CDR3: TGTGCCAGCAGCTGGGGCGGGGGCACCCCGGGGACCCAGTACTTC. This sequence encodes CASSWGGGTPGTQYF. This sequence joins TRBV11-2 and TRBJ2-5, with D perhaps TRBD2 (7 bases). The germline V gene has CDR1 SGHAT and CDR2 FQNNGV. The V gene lost 4 bases and the J gene lost 7 bases, with 19 bases spanning the gap. This CDR3 comprises 15 residues.

The chain couples TRBV7-9 to TRBJ1-1; D is ambiguous. The V gene lost 4 bases and the J gene lost 7 bases, with 10 bases spanning the gap. From germline, CDR1 is SEHNR and CDR2 FQNEAQ (reference sequence). The CDR3 has 12 amino acids. The CDR3 bases are TGTGCCAGCAGCTCCCAGGCGAATGAAGCTTTCTTT. Encoded protein: CASSSQANEAFF. Variable domain in full (rest from reference TRBV7-9 and TRBJ1-1): DTGVSQNPRHKITKRGQNVTFRCDPISEHNRLYWYRQTLGQGPEFLTYFQNEAQLEKSRLLSDRFSAERPKGSFSTLEIQRTEQGDSAMYLCASSSQANEAFFGQGTRLTVV.

This chain connects TRBV7-9 to TRBJ2-1; 10 bases align to TRBD2. The CDR3 has 18 residues. Germline lookup yields CDR1 SEHNR and CDR2 FQNEAQ (reference sequence). V shed 4 bases and J 5 bases; nucleotides not matched to a gene: 14. This CDR3 reads CASSSILKAGGKDNEQFF. Here the CDR3 DNA reads TGTGCCAGCAGCTCAATTCTCAAAGCGGGGGGGAAAGACAATGAGCAGTTCTTC. The variable domain in full, with the rest retrieved from reference TRBV7-9 and TRBJ2-1, is DTGVSQNPRHKITKRGQNVTFRCDPISEHNRLYWYRQTLGQGPEFLTYFQNEAQLEKSRLLSDRFSAERPKGSFSTLEIQRTEQGDSAMYLCASSSILKAGGKDNEQFFGPGTRLTVL.

The chain is built from TRBV18 and TRBJ2-3; 8 nucleotides match TRBD1. Germline-derived CDR1 and CDR2 are KGHSH and LQKENI. J lost 3 bases, V lost 3 bases, and 5 bases had no gene match. The CDR3 has 15 residues. The CDR3, as DNA: TGTGCCAGCTCACCGATACAGGGGGGAACAGATACGCAGTATTTT. Translation: CASSPIQGGTDTQYF.

The chain carries TRBV7-9 and TRBJ1-4; no clear D. Per germline, CDR1 SEHNR and CDR2 FQNEAQ (reference sequence). The CDR3 covers 14 residues. V was clipped by 1 base and J by 7 bases, with 10 bases between them. CDR3 nucleotide sequence: TGTGCCAGCAGCTTAGTGACTGAGAGTGAAAAACTGTTTTTT. As protein: CASSLVTESEKLFF.